The T cell receptor (beta chain) under discussion was sequenced for a study of human T cells and chemical hapten exposure. TCRdb itself ran the 5' RACE reads through MiXCR, one entry per CDR3 protein. Among about 81,000 distinct CDR3 sequences listed, 7.7% were seen once. Unseparated into fractions, whole blood served as the source from which total RNA was extracted. This receptor was taken from a male donor in good health.

CDR3 region: CASSLREFPFNEQFF. CDR3 in DNA: TGTGCCAGCAGCCTTCGAGAATTCCCCTTTAATGAGCAGTTCTTC. The J gene is TRBJ2-1, the V gene TRBV7-9; D call uncertain. V was trimmed by 5 bases and J by 7 bases, leaving 18 bases between them. Germline V lookup: CDR1 SEHNR, CDR2 FQNEAQ (reference sequence). This CDR3 comprises 15 residues.